This T cell receptor (beta chain) was documented in a study of T cell responses to AZD1222 COVID-19 vaccine (dated by TCRdb to the early 2020s). Background for the entire study: AZD1222 recipients whose second dose came at about 4 weeks and those whose second dose came at about 12 weeks were combined into one group, since spike-specific TCR depth and breadth did not differ between the two schedules. TCR sequencing was performed for roughly 240 trial participants, of whom some 200 were given two doses of AZD1222 and around 25 were given two doses of MenACWY control vaccine. Trial participants were enrolled by age into 18-55, 56-69 and 70-plus year subgroups, with about 150, 28 and 57 TCR-sequenced participants respectively. Findings and caveats that apply to the study as a whole: No day 14 peak-response samples were available, so repertoires were characterized only after the peak T cell response. Conclusions about previously exposed vaccinees were limited because only a handful of AZD1222 recipients were SARS-CoV-2 seropositive at baseline. The vaccine-associated CD4 TCRs covered the entire spike protein, and the dominant responses fell in regions 160-218 and 743-854. Most participants were white British and females outnumbered males, and the authors suggested that clonal diversity may have been underestimated. After two AZD1222 doses, spike-specific TCR breadth and depth were significantly higher than at day 0 and than in MenACWY recipients. In the small 56-69-year group, the increase in depth fell short of significance, most likely because of low power. Epitopes outside the regions mutated in the B.1.351 and B.1.1.7 variants were reportedly recognized by nearly half of the unique spike-specific TCRs.

Taken with the paper, the label for time point translates to: baseline before first vaccination. Vaccinee samples came from UK trials COV001 and COV002, including a single-blind randomized controlled phase 2/3 trial of AZD1222 (ChAdOx1 nCoV-19) in healthy adults. For TCRbeta chain sequencing, PBMC samples from trial participants were taken at day 0 and at day 28 after the second dose. This clone was detected only once. It lacks a known antigen. The sample holds no much larger clone one base away, and base qualities are not on file. The CDR3 regions of human TCRbeta chains were subjected to immunosequencing. The published analysis was carried out like this. TCRs in the repertoires were compared against a reference library of SARS-CoV-2-specific TCRs that had been generated with the MIRA antigen-specificity platform. Breadth meant the fraction of unique TCRs that were SARS-CoV-2-associated, whereas depth meant the fraction of total T cells that were SARS-CoV-2-associated. Using the MIRA data, each spike-specific TCR was mapped to the spike region that the TCR reacts to and placed in a CD4 or CD8 class. Log10-transformed breadth and depth values were compared by one-way ANOVA with Sidak's multiple comparisons tests. TCRdb stores this immuneACCESS table with in-frame sequences only. Part of the clones is absent; in the studies checked, under half of the shortfall reflects unresolved V genes, and no reason is known for the rest. V, J and clone size reflect that table, while D and trimming were determined from the DNA. A total of tens of thousands of clones appear in this sample, 80% to 85% of them only once. The ten most abundant clones make up approximately 7.4% of the sample.

The sequence came from an adult in good health. The starting material was peripheral blood, obtained on day 0 of AZD1222 vaccination.

The CDR3 protein is CASSLGGLSTDTQYF. The DNA is as follows: TGTGCCAGCAGCTTAGGGGGGCTGAGCACAGATACGCAGTATTTT. The rearrangement joined TRBV7-2 to TRBJ2-3, and perhaps TRBD1 as D gene, on 6 matching bases. The CDR3 covers 15 residues, taking in both the cysteine and the phenylalanine. The retained sequence is limited to the CDR3, 45 bases, with the frame set at the first base. V is shortened by 1 base, J by 0 bases, and the region joining them spans 8 bases. The germline V gene specifies SGHTA as CDR1 and FQGNSA as CDR2.